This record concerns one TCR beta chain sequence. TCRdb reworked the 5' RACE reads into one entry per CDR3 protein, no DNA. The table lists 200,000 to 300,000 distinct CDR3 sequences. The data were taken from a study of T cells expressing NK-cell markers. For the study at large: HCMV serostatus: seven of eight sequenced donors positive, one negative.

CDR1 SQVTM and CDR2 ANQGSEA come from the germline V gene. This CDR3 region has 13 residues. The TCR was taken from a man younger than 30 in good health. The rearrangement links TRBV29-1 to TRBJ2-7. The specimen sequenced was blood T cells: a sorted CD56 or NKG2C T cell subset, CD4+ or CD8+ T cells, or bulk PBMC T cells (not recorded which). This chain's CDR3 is CSVVISRFREQYF.